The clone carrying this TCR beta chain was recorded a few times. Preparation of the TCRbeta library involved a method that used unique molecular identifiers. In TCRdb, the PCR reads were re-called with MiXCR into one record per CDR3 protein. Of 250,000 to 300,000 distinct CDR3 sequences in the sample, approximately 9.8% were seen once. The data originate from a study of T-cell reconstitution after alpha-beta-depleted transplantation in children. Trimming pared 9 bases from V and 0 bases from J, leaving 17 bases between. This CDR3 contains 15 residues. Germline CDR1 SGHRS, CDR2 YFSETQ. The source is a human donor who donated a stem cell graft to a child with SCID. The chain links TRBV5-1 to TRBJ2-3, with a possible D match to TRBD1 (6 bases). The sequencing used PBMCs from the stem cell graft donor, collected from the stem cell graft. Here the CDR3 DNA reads TGCGCCACTAATCCAGGGGTACTTAGCACAGATACGCAGTATTTT. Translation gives CATNPGVLSTDTQYF.